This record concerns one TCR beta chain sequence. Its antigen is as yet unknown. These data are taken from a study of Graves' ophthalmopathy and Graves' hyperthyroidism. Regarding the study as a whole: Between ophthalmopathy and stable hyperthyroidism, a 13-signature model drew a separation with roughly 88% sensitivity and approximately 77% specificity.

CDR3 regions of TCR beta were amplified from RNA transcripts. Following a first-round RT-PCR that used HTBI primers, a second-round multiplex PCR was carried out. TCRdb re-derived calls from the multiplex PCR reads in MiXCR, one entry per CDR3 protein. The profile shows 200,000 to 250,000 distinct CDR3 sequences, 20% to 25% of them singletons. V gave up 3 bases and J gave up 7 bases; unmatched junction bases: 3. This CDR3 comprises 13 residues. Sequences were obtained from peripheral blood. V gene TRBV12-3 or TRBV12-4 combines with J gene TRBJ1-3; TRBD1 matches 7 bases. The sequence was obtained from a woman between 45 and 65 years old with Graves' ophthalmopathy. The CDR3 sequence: CASSFTGANTIYF. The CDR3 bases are TGTGCCAGCAGTTTCACAGGGGCCAACACCATATATTTT.